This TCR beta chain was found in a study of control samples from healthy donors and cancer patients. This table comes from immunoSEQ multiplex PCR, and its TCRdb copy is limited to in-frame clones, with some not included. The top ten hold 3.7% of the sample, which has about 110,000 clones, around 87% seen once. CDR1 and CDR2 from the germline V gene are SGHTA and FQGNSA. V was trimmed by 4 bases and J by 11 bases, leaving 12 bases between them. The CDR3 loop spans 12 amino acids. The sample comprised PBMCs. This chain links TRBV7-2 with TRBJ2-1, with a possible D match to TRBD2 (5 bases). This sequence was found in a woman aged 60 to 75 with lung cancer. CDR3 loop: CASSYGLAQQFF. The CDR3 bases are TGTGCCAGCAGCTATGGGCTAGCACAGCAGTTCTTC.